These 9 T cell receptor beta chains were sequenced from one sample in a study of shared clonotypes between healthy human individuals. Method: immunoSEQ multiplex PCR; TCRdb's copy keeps in-frame clones and lacks some. The sample holds fewer than 1 million clones, around 96% seen once. The naive CD8 population came from CD45RO-negative cells selected for CCR7, without terminally differentiated effector memory CD45RA+ cells. The sequencing input was naive CD8+ T cells sorted from blood. The receptors originated from a man under 40 in good health.

The rearrangement joins TRBV27 to TRBJ2-2, with D possibly TRBD1 on 5 matching bases. Trimming pared 3 bases from V and 2 bases from J, leaving 10 bases between. The CDR3 spans 15 residues. CDR1 is MNHEY and CDR2 is SMNVEV in the germline V gene (reference sequence). The CDR3 DNA is TGTGCCAGCAGTTTGACAGACGTTAACACCGGGGAGCTGTTTTTT. Its translation: CASSLTDVNTGELFF.

The rearrangement joins TRBV10-3 to TRBJ2-1; D unclear. Germline CDR1 reads ENHRY; CDR2 reads SYGVKD. V was shortened by 7 bases and J by 0 bases, with 13 bases between the two germline ends. CDR3 size: 15 residues. The CDR3 nucleotides are TGTGCCATCATGCCTACGTGGAGCTCCTACAATGAGCAGTTCTTC. Its protein is CAIMPTWSSYNEQFF.

The CDR3 nucleotides are TGTGCCAGCAGGTCAAGCTCCTACGAGCAGTACTTC. Its translation is CASRSSSYEQYF. The V call is TRBV2, the J call TRBJ2-7; D remains unclear. Per the germline V gene, CDR1 is SNHLY and CDR2 is FYNNEI. With 6 bases removed from V and 0 bases from J, the gap between germline ends came to 6 bases. The CDR3 runs 12 residues.

This chain uses TRBV29-1 with TRBJ2-1; 8 nucleotides match TRBD2. J gave up 4 bases and V 3 bases, and 8 bases lay outside the gene matches. The length of the CDR3 is 15 residues. Per the germline V gene, CDR1 is SQVTM and CDR2 is ANQGSEA. The CDR3 DNA sequence: TGCAGCGTTGAGTTTGCCGGGAGGGAGTACAATGAGCAGTTCTTC. Encoded protein: CSVEFAGREYNEQFF.

The chain uses TRBV27 and TRBJ2-1; D possibly matches TRBD1 or TRBD2 (5 bases each). Trimming took off 5 bases at V and 7 bases at J, with 15 bases between the two ends. The CDR3 is 14 residues long. Germline V gives CDR1 MNHEY, CDR2 SMNVEV (reference sequence). For the CDR3, the DNA is TGTGCCAGCAGTACCGGGACCCCGGCGAATGAGCAGTTCTTC. Translation: CASSTGTPANEQFF.

About this clone: Other DNA sequences in this sample translate to the same CDR3. V and J are TRBV27 and TRBJ2-5; unclear D gene. V lost 3 bases, J lost 1 base, and 6 bases lay in between. Germline values: CDR1 MNHEY, CDR2 SMNVEV (reference sequence). There are 13 residues in the CDR3. The CDR3 DNA follows: TGTGCCAGCAGTTTCGATTCCCAAGAGACCCAGTACTTC. Translating it yields CASSFDSQETQYF.

CDR3 loop: CASSLSWGKEQFF. The CDR3 DNA follows: TGTGCCAGCAGTCTCTCTTGGGGGAAGGAGCAGTTCTTC. The chain combines TRBV27 with TRBJ2-1, with D tentatively TRBD1 or TRBD2 (5 bases each). V dropped 5 bases and J dropped 10 bases, with 15 bases sitting between them. Germline lookup yields CDR1 MNHEY and CDR2 SMNVEV (reference sequence). The CDR3 extends over 13 amino acids.

This clone is a singleton in its sample. V and J are TRBV7-9 and TRBJ2-5; D is uncertain. The CDR3 loop spans 15 amino acids. CDR1 SEHNR and CDR2 FQNEAQ come from the germline V gene (reference sequence). Trimming pared 4 bases from V and 3 bases from J, leaving 15 bases between. Here the CDR3 reads CASSSSPTTKETQYF. CDR3 nucleotide sequence: TGTGCCAGCAGCTCAAGCCCGACCACTAAAGAGACCCAGTACTTC.

The chain couples TRBV27 to TRBJ2-7; no firm D call. Germline lookup yields CDR1 MNHEY and CDR2 SMNVEV (reference sequence). This CDR3 spans 13 amino acids. V was clipped by 0 bases and J by 5 bases, with 8 bases between them. In DNA, the CDR3 is TGTGCCAGCAGTTTATCGTATACGCACGAGCAGTACTTC. This encodes CASSLSYTHEQYF.